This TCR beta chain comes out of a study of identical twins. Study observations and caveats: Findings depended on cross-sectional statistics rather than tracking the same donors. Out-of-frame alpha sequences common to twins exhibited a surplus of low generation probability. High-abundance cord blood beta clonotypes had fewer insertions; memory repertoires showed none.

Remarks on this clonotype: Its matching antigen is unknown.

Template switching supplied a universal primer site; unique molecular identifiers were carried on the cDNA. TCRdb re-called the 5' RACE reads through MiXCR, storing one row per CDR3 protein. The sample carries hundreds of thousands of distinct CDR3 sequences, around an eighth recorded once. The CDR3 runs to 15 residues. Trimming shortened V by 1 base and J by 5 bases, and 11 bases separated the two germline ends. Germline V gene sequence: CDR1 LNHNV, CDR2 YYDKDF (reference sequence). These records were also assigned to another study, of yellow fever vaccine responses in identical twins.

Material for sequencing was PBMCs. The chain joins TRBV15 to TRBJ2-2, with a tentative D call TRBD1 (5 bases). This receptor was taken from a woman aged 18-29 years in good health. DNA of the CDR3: TGTGCCACCAGCAGAGGAGCAGGGTTAACCGGGGAGCTGTTTTTT. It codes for CATSRGAGLTGELFF. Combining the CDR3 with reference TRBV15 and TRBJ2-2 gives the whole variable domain DAMVIQNPRYQVTQFGKPVTLSCSQTLNHNVMYWYQQKSSQAPKLLFHYYDKDFNNEADTPDNFQSRRPNTSFCFLDIRSPGLGDTAMYLCATSRGAGLTGELFFGEGSRLTVL.